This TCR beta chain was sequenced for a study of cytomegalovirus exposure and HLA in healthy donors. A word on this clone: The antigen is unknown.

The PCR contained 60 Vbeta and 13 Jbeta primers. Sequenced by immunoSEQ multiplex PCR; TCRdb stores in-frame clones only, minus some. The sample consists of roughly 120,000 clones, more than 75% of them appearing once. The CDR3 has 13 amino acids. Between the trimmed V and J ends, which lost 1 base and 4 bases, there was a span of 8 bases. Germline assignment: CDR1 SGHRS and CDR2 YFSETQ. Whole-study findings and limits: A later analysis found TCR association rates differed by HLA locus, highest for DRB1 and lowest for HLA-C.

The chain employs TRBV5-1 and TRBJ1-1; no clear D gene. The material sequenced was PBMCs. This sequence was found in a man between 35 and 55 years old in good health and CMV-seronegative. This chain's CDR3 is CASSLQRPTEAFF. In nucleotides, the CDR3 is TGCGCCAGCAGCTTGCAGCGTCCCACTGAAGCTTTCTTT.